The source of this TCR beta chain is a study of blood T cell repertoires in COVID-19. Study at large: T cells, B-cell-depleted T cells, or PBMCs provided the cDNA or gDNA that served as material.

CDR1 and CDR2 from the germline V gene are KGHSH and LQKENI. The CDR3 sequence is 12 residues long. V was clipped by 5 bases and J by 7 bases; unmatched bases: 3. Sequencing was performed with immunoSEQ multiplex PCR; in TCRdb, only in-frame clones are kept and a portion is missing. The data show about 220,000 clones, roughly 80% seen once. This chain uses TRBV18 with TRBJ1-2; 8 bases match TRBD1. The sequence was collected from a woman aged 55-70 years with acute or convalescent COVID-19. Sequencing was done on a sample of peripheral blood. The DNA of the CDR3 is TGTGCCAGCTCATTAGACAGGGGTGGCTACACCTTC. This encodes CASSLDRGGYTF.